Described below is a single T cell receptor (beta chain) sequence and its context. Its specificity is not known. PCR used 60 Vbeta primers and 13 Jbeta primers. Measured with immunoSEQ multiplex PCR; TCRdb has only the in-frame clones, and not every one. Of about 82,000 clones in the sample, 60% to 80% were seen once. Trimming left V 6 bases short and J 2 bases short, with 11 bases between. CDR3 length equals 13 residues. Germline assignment: CDR1 LNHDA and CDR2 SQIVND (reference sequence). The data belong to a study of cytomegalovirus exposure and HLA in healthy donors. Across the whole study: Of all 400 or so donors who were genotyped, roughly 81% belonged to the Caucasian-associated ancestry cluster. Study results and caveats: Versus the roughly 700-donor mean, an Asian-associated ancestry cluster reportedly showed fewer N-insertions in a later analysis. Sequencing artifact likely explains a cluster of highly shared sequence variants.

These donors counted as nominally healthy when sampled, but unrecorded immune exposures were likely. This TCR was sampled from a man aged 45 to 65 in good health and CMV-seronegative. Sample: PBMCs. J is TRBJ2-7 and V is TRBV19, with D hard to call. This chain's CDR3 is CASSAGRPYEQYF. The DNA of the CDR3 is TGTGCCAGTAGCGCAGGCCGGCCCTACGAGCAGTACTTC.